The rows below give T cell receptor beta chains drawn from one sample of a study of T cells in Graves' hyperthyroidism and ophthalmopathy. TCRdb ran MiXCR on the multiplex PCR reads and lists one entry per CDR3 protein. The top ten clones hold around 30% of a sample with around 700,000 distinct CDR3 sequences, 30% to 40% of them seen once. Sequences were obtained from blood. The source is a woman aged 40-49 years with Graves' hyperthyroidism. Each CDR3 is given without its conserved first and last residue. Fields, in order: V gene, D gene, CDR3 length, J gene, CDR3 protein. D genes are given only for firm matches.

v_call: TRBV30; d_call: .; cdr3_length: 11; j_call: TRBJ1-1; cdr3_aa: AWSVQLDTEAF
v_call: TRBV5-1; d_call: TRBD1; cdr3_length: 13; j_call: TRBJ1-3; cdr3_aa: ASSLQGERGNTIY
v_call: TRBV10-2; d_call: TRBD2; cdr3_length: 12; j_call: TRBJ2-7; cdr3_aa: ASSRAGSSYEQY
v_call: TRBV6-5; d_call: TRBD1; cdr3_length: 12; j_call: TRBJ1-5; cdr3_aa: ASSGQVINQPQH
v_call: TRBV6-2/TRBV6-3; d_call: .; cdr3_length: 11; j_call: TRBJ1-4; cdr3_aa: ASSGRLNEKLF
v_call: TRBV27; d_call: TRBD1; cdr3_length: 13; j_call: TRBJ1-2; cdr3_aa: ASSLMGQGNYGYT
v_call: TRBV7-9; d_call: .; cdr3_length: 8; j_call: TRBJ1-1; cdr3_aa: ASSSGEAF
v_call: TRBV5-1; d_call: TRBD1; cdr3_length: 13; j_call: TRBJ1-1; cdr3_aa: ASSPELDRGPEAF
v_call: TRBV12-3/TRBV12-4; d_call: .; cdr3_length: 13; j_call: TRBJ1-1; cdr3_aa: ASSHPWVRTREAF
v_call: TRBV7-9; d_call: .; cdr3_length: 14; j_call: TRBJ1-5; cdr3_aa: ASSLVGPLGNQPQH
v_call: TRBV29-1; d_call: TRBD2; cdr3_length: 13; j_call: TRBJ2-2; cdr3_aa: SAGLAGGNTGELF
v_call: TRBV12-3/TRBV12-4; d_call: TRBD1; cdr3_length: 11; j_call: TRBJ1-2; cdr3_aa: ASSYRDRGVPH
v_call: TRBV6-5; d_call: .; cdr3_length: 10; j_call: TRBJ2-3; cdr3_aa: ASSYYRDTQY
v_call: TRBV7-2; d_call: .; cdr3_length: 13; j_call: TRBJ1-1; cdr3_aa: ASSLETDYITEAF
v_call: TRBV6-5; d_call: .; cdr3_length: 10; j_call: TRBJ2-7; cdr3_aa: ASRDRLYEQY
v_call: TRBV10-3; d_call: .; cdr3_length: 12; j_call: TRBJ1-1; cdr3_aa: ASSEVVWVPEAF
v_call: TRBV12-5; d_call: TRBD1; cdr3_length: 12; j_call: TRBJ1-2; cdr3_aa: ASGPGQGVHGYT
v_call: TRBV10-3; d_call: .; cdr3_length: 14; j_call: TRBJ1-1; cdr3_aa: AISESQGARATEAF
v_call: TRBV5-4; d_call: TRBD1; cdr3_length: 15; j_call: TRBJ1-6; cdr3_aa: ASCSRDRGPDNSPLH
v_call: TRBV27; d_call: TRBD2; cdr3_length: 13; j_call: TRBJ2-5; cdr3_aa: ASSSKRGGPETQY